This T cell receptor beta chain emerged from a study of shared clonotypes between healthy human individuals. With respect to this clone: What it binds is unknown.

Terminally differentiated effector memory CD45RA+ cells were excluded from the naive CD8 cells, which were CD45RO-negative and positively selected for CCR7. Germline CDR1 is SGHTS and CDR2 is YDEGEE. V lost 4 bases and J 7 bases, leaving 15 bases between the germline ends. The CDR3 is 14 amino acids. Overall study results and limits: The sole specimen, blood, was sampled, and tissue repertoires likely differ. Sequencing depth was a factor that was expected to affect clonotype sharing among donors. Four donors shared 5% to 5.5% of their naive CD4 clonotypes.

Produced via immunoSEQ multiplex PCR; TCRdb's table is partial and in-frame only. Of roughly 2.1 million clones listed, roughly 91% are singletons. The chain carries TRBV5-8 and TRBJ2-1, with D maybe TRBD2 (6 bases). The sample consisted of naive CD8+ T cells from PBMCs. The sequence derives from a young man in good health. Some clones in this sample may be carry-over from other donors' samples. CDR3 DNA: TGTGCCAGCAGCAGTCCGGGACTGGAGAATGAGCAGTTCTTC. Amino acid sequence: CASSSPGLENEQFF.